The following is a TCR beta chain sequence with its context. The protocol was immunoSEQ multiplex PCR, while the TCRdb copy is restricted to in-frame clones and leaves out a portion. The sample holds roughly 71,000 clones, around 80% seen once. The CDR3 totals 13 residues. With 2 bases removed from V and 7 bases from J, the gap between germline ends came to 9 bases. The germline gives CDR1 MGHDK, CDR2 SYGVNS. The data belong to a study of radiotherapy plus CTLA-4 blockade in lung cancer. Source: peripheral blood, taken from a patient treated with radiotherapy plus ipilimumab. The rearrangement joins TRBV25-1 to TRBJ1-5; D uncertain. The TCR was taken from a human donor with non-small cell lung cancer who had a complete response to radiotherapy plus ipilimumab. CDR3 bases: TGTGCCAGCAGTGAAGAACAGCCCCAGCCCCAGCATTTT. It codes for CASSEEQPQPQHF.